The clone carrying this T cell receptor beta chain has just one count. Its antigen is unidentified. The same CDR3 also results from other DNA sequences found in this sample. The CDR3 totals 14 residues. CDR1 and CDR2 (germline): LNHDA, SQIVND (reference sequence). V lost 7 bases and J lost 8; bases outside the gene matches: 11. These data come from a study of T cell responses to AZD1222 COVID-19 vaccine. Study outcomes and limitations: Dominant CD4 TCR responses targeted spike regions 160-218 and 743-854.

Profiling relied on immunoSEQ multiplex PCR, and the TCRdb table lists in-frame clones only, not all of them. The sample consists of 95,000 to 150,000 clones, around 92% of them appearing once. This rearrangement joins TRBV19 to TRBJ1-2; 9 bases agree with TRBD1. The sequence came from an adult in good health. The material sequenced was peripheral blood, taken on day 0 of AZD1222 vaccination. The CDR3 region has the DNA TGTGCCAGTAACAATGCGGGGACAGGGATCGGCTACACCTTC. The encoded protein is CASNNAGTGIGYTF.